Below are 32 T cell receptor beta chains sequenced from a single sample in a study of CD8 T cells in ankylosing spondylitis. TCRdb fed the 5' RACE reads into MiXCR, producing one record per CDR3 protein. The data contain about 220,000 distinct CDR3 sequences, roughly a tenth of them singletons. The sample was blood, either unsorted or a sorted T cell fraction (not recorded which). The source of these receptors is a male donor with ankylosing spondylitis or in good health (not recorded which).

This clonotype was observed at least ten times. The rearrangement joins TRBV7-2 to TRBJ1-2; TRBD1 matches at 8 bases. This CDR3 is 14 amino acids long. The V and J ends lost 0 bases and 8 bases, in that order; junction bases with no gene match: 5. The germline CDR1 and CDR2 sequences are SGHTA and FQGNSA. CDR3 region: CASSLATGEPGYTF. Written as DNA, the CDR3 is TGTGCCAGCAGCTTAGCGACAGGGGAGCCGGGCTACACCTTC.

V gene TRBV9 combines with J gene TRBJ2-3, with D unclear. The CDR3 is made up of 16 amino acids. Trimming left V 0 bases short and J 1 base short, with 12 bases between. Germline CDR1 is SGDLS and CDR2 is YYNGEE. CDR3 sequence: CASSVGNLGGTDTQYF. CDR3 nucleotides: TGTGCCAGCAGCGTAGGAAATTTGGGTGGCACAGATACGCAGTATTTT.

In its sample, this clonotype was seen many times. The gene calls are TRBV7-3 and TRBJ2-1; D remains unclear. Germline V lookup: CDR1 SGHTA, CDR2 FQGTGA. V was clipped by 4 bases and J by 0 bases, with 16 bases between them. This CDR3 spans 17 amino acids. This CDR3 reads CASSSHSAISSYNEQFF. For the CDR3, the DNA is TGTGCCAGCAGCTCTCACAGTGCCATTAGCTCCTACAATGAGCAGTTCTTC.

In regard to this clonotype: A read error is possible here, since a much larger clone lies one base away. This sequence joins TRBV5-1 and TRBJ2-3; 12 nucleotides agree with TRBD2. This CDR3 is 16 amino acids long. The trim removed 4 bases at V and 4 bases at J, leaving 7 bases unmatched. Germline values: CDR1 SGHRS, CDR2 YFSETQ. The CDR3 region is CASSPMTSGGADTQYF. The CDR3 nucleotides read TGCGCCAGCAGCCCCATGACTAGCGGGGGCGCAGATACGCAGTATTTT.

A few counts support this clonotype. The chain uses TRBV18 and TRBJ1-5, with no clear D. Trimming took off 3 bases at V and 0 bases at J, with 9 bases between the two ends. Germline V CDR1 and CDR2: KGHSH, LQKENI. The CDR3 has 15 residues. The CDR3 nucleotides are TGTGCCAGCTCACCGCAAAGTCATAGCAATCAGCCCCAGCATTTT. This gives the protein CASSPQSHSNQPQHF.

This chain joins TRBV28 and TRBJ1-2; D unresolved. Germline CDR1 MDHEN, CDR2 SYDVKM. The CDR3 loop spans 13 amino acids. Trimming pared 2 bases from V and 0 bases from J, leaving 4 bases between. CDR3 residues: CASSLVTNYGYTF. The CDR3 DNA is TGTGCCAGCAGTTTAGTGACTAACTATGGCTACACCTTC.

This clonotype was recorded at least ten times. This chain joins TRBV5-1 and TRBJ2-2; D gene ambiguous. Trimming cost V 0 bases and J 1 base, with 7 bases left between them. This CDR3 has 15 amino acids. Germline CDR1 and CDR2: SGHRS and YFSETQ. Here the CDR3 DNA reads TGCGCCAGCAGCTTGGCGACCGTGAACACCGGGGAGCTGTTTTTT. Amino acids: CASSLATVNTGELFF.

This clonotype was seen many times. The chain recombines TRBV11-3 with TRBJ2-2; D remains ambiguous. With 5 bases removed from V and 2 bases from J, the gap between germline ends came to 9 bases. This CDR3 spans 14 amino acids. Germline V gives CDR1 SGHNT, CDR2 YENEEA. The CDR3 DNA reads TGTGCCAGCAGCCCAACCATAAACACCGGGGAGCTGTTTTTT. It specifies CASSPTINTGELFF. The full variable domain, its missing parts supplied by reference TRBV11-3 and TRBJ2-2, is EAGVVQSPRYKIIEKKQPVAFWCNPISGHNTLYWYLQNLGQGPELLIRYENEEAVDDSQLPKDRFSAERLKGVDSTLKIQPAELGDSAVYLCASSPTINTGELFFGEGSRLTVL.

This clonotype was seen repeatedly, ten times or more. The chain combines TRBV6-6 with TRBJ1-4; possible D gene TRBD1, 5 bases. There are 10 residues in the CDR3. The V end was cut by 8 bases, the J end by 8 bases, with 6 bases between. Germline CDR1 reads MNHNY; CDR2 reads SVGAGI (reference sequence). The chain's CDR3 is CASEGEKLFF. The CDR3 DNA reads TGTGCCAGCGAGGGGGAAAAACTGTTTTTT.

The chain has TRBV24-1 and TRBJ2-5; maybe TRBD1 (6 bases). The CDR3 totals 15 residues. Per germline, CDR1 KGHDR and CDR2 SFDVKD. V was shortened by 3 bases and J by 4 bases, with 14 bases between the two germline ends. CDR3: CATSDSQGIGETQYF. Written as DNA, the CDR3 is TGTGCCACCAGTGATAGCCAGGGGATCGGAGAGACCCAGTACTTC.

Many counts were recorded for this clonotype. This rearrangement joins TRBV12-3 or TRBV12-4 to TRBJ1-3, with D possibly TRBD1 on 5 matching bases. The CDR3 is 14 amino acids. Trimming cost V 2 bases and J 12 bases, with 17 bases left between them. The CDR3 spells CASSLFGDLNSIYF. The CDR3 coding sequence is TGTGCCAGCAGTTTATTCGGGGACCTCAATAGCATATATTTT.

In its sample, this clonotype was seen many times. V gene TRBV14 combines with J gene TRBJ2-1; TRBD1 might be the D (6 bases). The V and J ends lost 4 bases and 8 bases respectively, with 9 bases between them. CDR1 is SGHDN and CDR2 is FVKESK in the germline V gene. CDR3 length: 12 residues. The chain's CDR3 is CASSPQGYEQFF. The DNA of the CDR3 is TGTGCCAGCAGCCCACAGGGCTATGAGCAGTTCTTC.

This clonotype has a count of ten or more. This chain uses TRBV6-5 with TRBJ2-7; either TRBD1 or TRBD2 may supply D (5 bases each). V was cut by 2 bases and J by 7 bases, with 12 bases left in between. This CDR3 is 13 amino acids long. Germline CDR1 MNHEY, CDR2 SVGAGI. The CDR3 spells CASSYPGTGEQYF. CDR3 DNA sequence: TGTGCCAGCAGTTACCCAGGGACGGGAGAGCAGTACTTC.

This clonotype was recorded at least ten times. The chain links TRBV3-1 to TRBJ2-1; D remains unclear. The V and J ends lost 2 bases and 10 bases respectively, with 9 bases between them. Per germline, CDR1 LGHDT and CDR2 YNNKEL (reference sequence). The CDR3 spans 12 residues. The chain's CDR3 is CASSQSRQEQFF. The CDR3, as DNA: TGTGCCAGCAGCCAATCAAGACAAGAGCAGTTCTTC.

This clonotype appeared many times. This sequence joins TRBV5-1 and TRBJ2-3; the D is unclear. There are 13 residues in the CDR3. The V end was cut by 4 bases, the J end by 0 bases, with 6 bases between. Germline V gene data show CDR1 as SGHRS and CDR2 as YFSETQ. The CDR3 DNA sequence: TGCGCCAGCAGCCTGGACAGCACAGATACGCAGTATTTT. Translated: CASSLDSTDTQYF.

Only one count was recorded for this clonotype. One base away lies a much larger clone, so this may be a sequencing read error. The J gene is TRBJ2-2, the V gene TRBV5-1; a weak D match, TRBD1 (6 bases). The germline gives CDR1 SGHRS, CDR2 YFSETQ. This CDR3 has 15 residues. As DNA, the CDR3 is TGCGCCAGCAGCTTTACAGGGATTAACACCGGGGACCTGTTTTTT. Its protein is CASSFTGINTGDLFF.

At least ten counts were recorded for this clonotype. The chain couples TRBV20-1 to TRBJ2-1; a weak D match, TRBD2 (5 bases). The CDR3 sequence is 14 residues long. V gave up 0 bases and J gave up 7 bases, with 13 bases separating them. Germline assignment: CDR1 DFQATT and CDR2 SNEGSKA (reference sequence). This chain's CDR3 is CSARESEARNEQFF. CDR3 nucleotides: TGCAGTGCTAGAGAATCGGAGGCGAGGAATGAGCAGTTCTTC.

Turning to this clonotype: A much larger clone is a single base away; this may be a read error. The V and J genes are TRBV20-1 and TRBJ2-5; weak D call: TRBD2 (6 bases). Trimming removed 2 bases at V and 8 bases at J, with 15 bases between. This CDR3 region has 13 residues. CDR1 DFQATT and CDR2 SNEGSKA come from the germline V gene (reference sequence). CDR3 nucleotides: TGCAGTGCTAGAAGTCGGGGCGGGGATACCCAGTACTTC. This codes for CSARSRGGDTQYF.

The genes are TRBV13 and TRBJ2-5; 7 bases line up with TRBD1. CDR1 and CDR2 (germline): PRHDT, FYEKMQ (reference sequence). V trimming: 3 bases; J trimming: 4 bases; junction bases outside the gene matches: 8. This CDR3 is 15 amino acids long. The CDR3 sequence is CASSFGQAWGETQYF. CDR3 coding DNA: TGTGCCAGCAGCTTTGGACAGGCCTGGGGAGAGACCCAGTACTTC.

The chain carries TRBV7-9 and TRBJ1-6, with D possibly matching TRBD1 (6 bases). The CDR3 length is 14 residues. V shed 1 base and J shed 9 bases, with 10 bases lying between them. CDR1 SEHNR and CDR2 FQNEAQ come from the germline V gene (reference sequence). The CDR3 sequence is CASSLDRAPSPLHF. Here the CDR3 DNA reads TGTGCCAGCAGCTTAGACAGGGCTCCTTCACCCCTCCACTTT.

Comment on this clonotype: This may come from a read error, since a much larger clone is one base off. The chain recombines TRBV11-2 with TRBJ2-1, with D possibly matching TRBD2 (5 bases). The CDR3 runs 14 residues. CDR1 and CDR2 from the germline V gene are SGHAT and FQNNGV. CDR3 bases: TGTGCCAGCAGCTTAGCCGGGAACCACAATGAGCGGTTCTTC. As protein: CASSLAGNHNERFF.

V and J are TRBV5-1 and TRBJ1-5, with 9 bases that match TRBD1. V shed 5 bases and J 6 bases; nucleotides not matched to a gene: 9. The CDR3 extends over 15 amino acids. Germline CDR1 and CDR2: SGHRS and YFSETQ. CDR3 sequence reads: CASSSTGGAPQPQHF. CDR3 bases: TGCGCCAGCAGTTCCACAGGGGGCGCGCCTCAGCCCCAGCATTTT.

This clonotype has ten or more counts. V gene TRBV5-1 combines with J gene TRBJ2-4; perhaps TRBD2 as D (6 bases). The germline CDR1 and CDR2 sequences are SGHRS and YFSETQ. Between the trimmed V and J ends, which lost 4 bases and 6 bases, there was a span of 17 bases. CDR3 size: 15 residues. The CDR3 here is CASSGVLGDSNIQYF. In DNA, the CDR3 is TGCGCCAGCAGCGGCGTTCTCGGGGACTCAAACATTCAGTACTTC.

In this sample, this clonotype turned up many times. The CDR3 sequence is CASSKDSSQETQYF. CDR3 DNA: TGCGCCAGCAGCAAGGACAGTTCCCAAGAGACCCAGTACTTC. The gene calls are TRBV5-1 and TRBJ2-5; the D gene is possibly TRBD1 (6 bases). The V gene lost 4 bases and the J gene lost 1 base, with 11 bases spanning the gap. The length of the CDR3 is 14 residues. CDR1 and CDR2 from the germline V gene are SGHRS and YFSETQ.

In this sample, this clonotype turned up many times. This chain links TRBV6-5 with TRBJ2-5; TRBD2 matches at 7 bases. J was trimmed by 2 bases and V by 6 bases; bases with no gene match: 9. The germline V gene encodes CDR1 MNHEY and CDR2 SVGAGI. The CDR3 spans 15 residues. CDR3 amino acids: CASSYAGGDQETQYF. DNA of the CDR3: TGTGCCAGCAGCTACGCTGGGGGGGATCAAGAGACCCAGTACTTC.

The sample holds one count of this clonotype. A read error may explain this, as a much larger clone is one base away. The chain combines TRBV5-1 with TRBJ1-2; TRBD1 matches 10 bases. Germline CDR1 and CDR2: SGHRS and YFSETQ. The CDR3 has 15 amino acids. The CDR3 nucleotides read TGCGCCAGCAGCCCGTCGACAGGGGGCGCGAATGGCGACACCTTC. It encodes CASSPSTGGANGDTF.

The CDR3: CASSDLSGSSYNEQFF. The CDR3 DNA reads as TGTGCCAGCAGCGATCTGTCGGGGAGCTCCTACAATGAGCAGTTCTTC. This chain uses TRBV6-2 or TRBV6-3 with TRBJ2-1; tentative D call: TRBD2 (5 bases). CDR1 and CDR2 from the germline V gene are MNHEY and SVGEGT. Trimming removed 6 bases from V and 0 bases from J, with 15 bases in between. The CDR3 sequence is 16 residues long.

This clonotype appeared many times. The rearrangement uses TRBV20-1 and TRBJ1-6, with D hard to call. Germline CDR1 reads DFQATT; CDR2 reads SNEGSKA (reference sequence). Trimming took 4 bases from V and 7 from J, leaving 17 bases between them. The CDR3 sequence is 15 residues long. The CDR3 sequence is CSAKWESTLNSPLHF. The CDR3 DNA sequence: TGCAGTGCTAAATGGGAGTCGACACTCAATTCACCCCTCCACTTT.

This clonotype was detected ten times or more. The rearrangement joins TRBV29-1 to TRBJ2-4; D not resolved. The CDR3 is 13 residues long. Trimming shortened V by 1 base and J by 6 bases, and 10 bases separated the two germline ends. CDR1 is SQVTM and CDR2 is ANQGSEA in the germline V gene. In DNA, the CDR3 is TGCAGCGTTGAAGGGACGGAAGGAAACATTCAGTACTTC. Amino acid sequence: CSVEGTEGNIQYF.

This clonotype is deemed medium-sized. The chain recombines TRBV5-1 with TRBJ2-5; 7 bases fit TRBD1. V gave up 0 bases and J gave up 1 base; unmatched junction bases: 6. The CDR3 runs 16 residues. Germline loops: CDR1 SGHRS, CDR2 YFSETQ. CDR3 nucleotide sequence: TGCGCCAGCAGCTTGGTCGGGACAGATATCCAAGAGACCCAGTACTTC. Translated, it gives CASSLVGTDIQETQYF.

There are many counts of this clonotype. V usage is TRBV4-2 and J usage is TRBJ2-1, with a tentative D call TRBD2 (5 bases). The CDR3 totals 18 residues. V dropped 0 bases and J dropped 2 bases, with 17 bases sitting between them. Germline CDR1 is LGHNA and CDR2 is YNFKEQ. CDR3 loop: CASSQDDRGYPPYNEQFF. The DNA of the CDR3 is TGTGCCAGCAGCCAAGATGATCGGGGATACCCTCCCTACAATGAGCAGTTCTTC.

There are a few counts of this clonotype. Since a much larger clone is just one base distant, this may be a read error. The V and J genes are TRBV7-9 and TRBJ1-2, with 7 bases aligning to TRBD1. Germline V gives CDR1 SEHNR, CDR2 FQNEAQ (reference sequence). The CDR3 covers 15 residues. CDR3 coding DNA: TGTCCCAGCAGCCATACCGACAGGGTAAACTATGGCTACACCTTC. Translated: CPSSHTDRVNYGYTF.